These 21 T cell receptor beta chains came from one sample sequenced in a study of blood T cell repertoires in COVID-19. This table comes from immunoSEQ multiplex PCR, and its TCRdb copy is limited to in-frame clones, with some not included. Counted here are under 400,000 clones, roughly 90% occurring once; the ten biggest clones make up 1%. Sequenced: PBMCs or T cells enriched from blood (not recorded which). These receptors were collected from a woman in her thirties who had been exposed to COVID-19.

The rearrangement links TRBV29-1 to TRBJ2-1; 14 positions match TRBD2. Germline-derived CDR1 and CDR2 are SQVTM and ANQGSEA. With 4 bases clipped from V and 9 bases from J, the junction kept 8 bases outside the gene matches. This CDR3 is built from 15 residues. The CDR3 here is CSVVGLAGAAGEQFF. CDR3 nucleotides: TGCAGCGTTGTGGGACTAGCGGGAGCGGCAGGTGAGCAGTTCTTC.

The chain combines TRBV9 with TRBJ2-7, with 10 bases identical to TRBD1. The CDR3 contains 14 residues. Germline loops: CDR1 SGDLS, CDR2 YYNGEE. V lost 4 bases, J lost 4 bases, and 5 bases stayed unmatched. For the CDR3, the DNA is TGTGCCAGCAGCATCACGGGACAGGGGTACGAGCAGTACTTC. Its protein product is CASSITGQGYEQYF.

J is TRBJ2-1 and V is TRBV6-5; 7 bases map to TRBD2. The V gene's germline CDR1 is MNHEY and CDR2 SVGAGI. The CDR3 totals 13 residues. V lost 6 bases and J lost 4; bases outside the gene matches: 3. The CDR3, as DNA: TGTGCCAGCAGCTGGACTAGTTACAATGAGCAGTTCTTC. Its translation: CASSWTSYNEQFF.

This chain links TRBV19 with TRBJ1-1; D uncertain. Germline CDR1 and CDR2: LNHDA and SQIVND (reference sequence). V was clipped by 4 bases and J by 4 bases, with 10 bases between them. CDR3 length: 13 residues. The CDR3 DNA is TGTGCCAGTAGTAGTACTTTCGCCACTGAAGCTTTCTTT. It specifies CASSSTFATEAFF.

This clone was observed a single time. V and J are TRBV24-1 and TRBJ2-3; unclear D gene. Deletions cut 7 bases from V and 2 bases from J, with 24 bases between. CDR1 and CDR2 from the germline V gene are KGHDR and SFDVKD. The CDR3 contains 18 residues. The CDR3 DNA reads as TGTGCCACCAGCGCGGCTACCGAAGGTGCGATCTCCACAGATACGCAGTATTTT. Amino acids: CATSAATEGAISTDTQYF.

The chain uses TRBV2 and TRBJ2-2, with 10 nucleotides matching TRBD2. The CDR3 has 16 residues. J gave up 7 bases and V 6 bases, and 11 bases lay outside the gene matches. The germline gives CDR1 SNHLY, CDR2 FYNNEI. The CDR3 loop reads CASRASSGSIVGELFF. CDR3 bases: TGTGCCAGCAGGGCCTCTAGCGGGAGCATAGTCGGGGAGCTGTTTTTT.

The V call is TRBV21-1, the J call TRBJ2-6; the table gives TRBD2 as D, unverified against the DNA. TRBV21-1 is labeled a pseudogene. The CDR3 spans 15 residues. The CDR3 loop is CASSREYSGANVLTF. The CDR3, as DNA: TGTGCCAGCAGCAGAGAGTACTCTGGGGCCAACGTCCTGACTTTC.

This CDR3 is CASSVVAEGSYNEQFF. The DNA of the CDR3 is TGTGCCAGCAGCGTAGTTGCGGAGGGCTCCTACAATGAGCAGTTCTTC. The genes are TRBV9 and TRBJ2-1; TRBD2 might be the D (6 bases). This CDR3 region has 16 residues. Germline lookup yields CDR1 SGDLS and CDR2 YYNGEE. Trimming removed 0 bases from V and 0 bases from J, with 10 bases in between.

The chain has TRBV7-9 and TRBJ2-1, with 8 bases identical to TRBD1. Germline CDR1 is SEHNR and CDR2 is FQNEAQ (reference sequence). Losses at the gene ends were 3 bases for V and 1 base for J; bases not matched to a gene: 5. CDR3 size: 16 residues. The DNA of the CDR3 is TGTGCCAGCAGCTTCTGGACAGGGATATCCTACAATGAGCAGTTCTTC. Protein sequence: CASSFWTGISYNEQFF.

V gene TRBV10-3 combines with J gene TRBJ2-3, with a possible D match to TRBD2 (7 bases). CDR1 is ENHRY, CDR2 SYGVKD, per germline. V lost 3 bases to trimming and J lost 3 bases, with 13 bases between them. This CDR3 comprises 15 residues. CDR3 sequence (DNA): TGTGCCATCAGTGAAGGGGGAGGGCCAACAGATACGCAGTATTTT. It specifies CAISEGGGPTDTQYF.

The CDR3 DNA reads as TGCGCCAGCAGCCCTTTAGCGGGAGATACGCGCGAGCAGTACTTC. This sequence encodes CASSPLAGDTREQYF. The genes are TRBV5-1 and TRBJ2-7, with 9 bases fitting TRBD2. CDR1 SGHRS and CDR2 YFSETQ come from the germline V gene. The CDR3 is 15 amino acids. Trimming took 4 bases from V and 6 from J; bases not matched to a gene: 11.

This chain links TRBV7-9 with TRBJ1-1; the D is unclear. V shed 7 bases and J shed 4 bases, with 16 bases lying between them. Germline V lookup: CDR1 SEHNR, CDR2 FQNEAQ (reference sequence). The CDR3 has 14 amino acids. The DNA for the CDR3 is TGTGCCAGCAACCCAGGAATCTCCGGCACTGAAGCTTTCTTT. It codes for CASNPGISGTEAFF.

The J gene is TRBJ2-5, the V gene TRBV7-9; TRBD2 agrees at 7 bases. Germline V lookup: CDR1 SEHNR, CDR2 FQNEAQ (reference sequence). The CDR3 contains 14 residues. V shed 5 bases and J 4 bases; nucleotides not matched to a gene: 7. DNA for the CDR3: TGTGCCAGCAGCCCCCGGACTAGTCTAGAGACCCAGTACTTC. It is translated as CASSPRTSLETQYF.

This clone appeared a few times. The chain recombines TRBV2 with TRBJ2-2; D not certain. In germline, CDR1 is SNHLY, CDR2 FYNNEI. There are 13 residues in the CDR3. V was shortened by 6 bases and J by 6 bases, with 11 bases between the two germline ends. CDR3 loop: CASSVMAAGELFF. Written as DNA, the CDR3 is TGTGCCAGCAGCGTCATGGCTGCCGGGGAGCTGTTTTTT.

V is TRBV27 and J is TRBJ2-1, with 7 positions matching TRBD1. The J segment lost 12 bases and the V segment lost 4 bases, leaving 6 bases of the junction unmatched. The CDR3 covers 12 residues. From germline, CDR1 is MNHEY and CDR2 SMNVEV (reference sequence). The CDR3 DNA reads as TGTGCCAGCAGTTCCTCGACAGGGCTGCAGTTCTTC. Protein product: CASSSSTGLQFF.

V and J are TRBV6-2 or TRBV6-3 and TRBJ2-5; 8 bases are shared with TRBD2. V lost 4 bases and J lost 6; bases outside the gene matches: 7. Germline values: CDR1 MNHEY, CDR2 SVGEGT. The CDR3 covers 14 residues. The CDR3 reads CASSWKAGVKTQYF. The CDR3 DNA is TGTGCCAGCAGTTGGAAAGCGGGAGTGAAGACCCAGTACTTC.

The V and J genes are TRBV28 and TRBJ2-1, with TRBD2 matching 9 bases. V was pared by 5 bases and J by 2 bases, with 7 bases of the junction left unmatched. The CDR3 runs to 16 residues. Germline-derived CDR1 and CDR2 are MDHEN and SYDVKM. This chain's CDR3 is CASSPLGLAAYNEQFF. Here the CDR3 DNA reads TGTGCCAGCAGTCCCCTGGGACTAGCAGCCTACAATGAGCAGTTCTTC.

With respect to this clone: Other DNA variants within this sample encode the same CDR3. The chain uses TRBV29-1 and TRBJ1-2, with 7 nucleotides matching TRBD1. The CDR3 runs to 12 residues. Germline V gives CDR1 SQVTM, CDR2 ANQGSEA. V was clipped by 6 bases and J by 1 base; unmatched bases: 2. DNA of the CDR3: TGCAGCGTAAGGGACAGTAACTATGGCTACACCTTC. Amino acids: CSVRDSNYGYTF.

This chain joins TRBV5-8 and TRBJ1-6, with D tentatively TRBD1 (6 bases). Per the germline V gene, CDR1 is SGHTS and CDR2 is YDEGEE. Trimming removed 6 bases at V and 7 bases at J, with 20 bases between. The CDR3 covers 16 residues. The chain's CDR3 is CASNLPDSLRNSPLHF. The CDR3 DNA is TGTGCCAGCAACTTACCGGACAGCTTAAGGAATTCACCCCTCCACTTT.

The CDR3 DNA is TGTGCCAGCAGCCCCGGGACTACCTACGAGCAGTACTTC. Amino acids: CASSPGTTYEQYF. The rearrangement uses TRBV11-2 and TRBJ2-7; 7 nucleotides line up with TRBD2. V was clipped by 5 bases and J by 2 bases; unmatched bases: 3. CDR3 length: 13 amino acids. CDR1 and CDR2 from the germline V gene are SGHAT and FQNNGV.

J is TRBJ1-1 and V is TRBV6-5, with D perhaps TRBD1 (5 bases). V shed 7 bases and J shed 6 bases, with 15 bases lying between them. This CDR3 has 13 amino acids. Germline values: CDR1 MNHEY, CDR2 SVGAGI. CDR3 DNA sequence: TGTGCCAGCACCAGGGTTGAGATCCCTGAAGCTTTCTTT. Translating it yields CASTRVEIPEAFF.